These T cell receptor beta chains were read from a single sample in a study of control samples from healthy donors and cancer patients. Profiling relied on immunoSEQ multiplex PCR, and the TCRdb table lists in-frame clones only, not all of them. The sample carries under 200,000 clones, 90% to 95% recorded once. Sequencing was carried out using blood. The receptors derive from a woman aged 35 to 49 in good health. Each CDR3 is given with its conserved first and last residue. The D gene is left open where the match is weak. Not every row has a clone size; where given, it reads once, few, many or a size class.

15,TRBV19,NA,TRBD1,TRBJ1-2,TGTGCCAGTAGTATTTGGGACAGATTCAACTATGGCTACACCTTC,CASSIWDRFNYGYTF
12,TRBV2,NA,NA,TRBJ1-1,TGTGCCAGCAGTGAAGGTAGCACTGAAGCTTTCTTT,CASSEGSTEAFF
17,TRBV3-1/TRBV3-2,NA,TRBD2,TRBJ2-5,TGTGCCAGCAGCCACGCGGGACTACTTTTAGTCCAAGAGACCCAGTACTTC,CASSHAGLLLVQETQYF
17,TRBV19,NA,NA,TRBJ2-1,TGTGCCAGCTGGACAGGGGTTCGTAGCGGGAGGACCAATGAGCAGTTCTTC,CASWTGVRSGRTNEQFF
18,TRBV7-9,NA,TRBD1,TRBJ1-4,TGTGCCAGCAGCTTAGCCAACAAAGCGGACAGGGAAAAGGAAAAACTGTTTTTT,CASSLANKADREKEKLFF
16,TRBV5-6,NA,TRBD2,TRBJ2-5,TGTGCCAGCAGCTTGTATGGCGGGAGGGCCCGTGAGACCCAGTACTTC,CASSLYGGRARETQYF
12,TRBV12-3/TRBV12-4,NA,NA,TRBJ1-6,TGTGCCAGCGCCTGGGTAAATTCACCCCTCCACTTT,CASAWVNSPLHF
14,TRBV11-2,NA,TRBD2,TRBJ2-7,TGTGCCAGCAGCCCCGGGACTAGCGTCTACGAGCAGTACTTC,CASSPGTSVYEQYF
14,TRBV6-5,NA,TRBD2,TRBJ2-1,TGTGCCAGCAAAAGGACTAGCTTTAGCGATGAGCAGTTCTTC,CASKRTSFSDEQFF
15,TRBV18,NA,NA,TRBJ2-2,TGTGCCAGCTCATCAGGACGGAGAAACACCGGGGAGCTGTTTTTT,CASSSGRRNTGELFF
11,TRBV20-1,NA,NA,TRBJ1-1,TGCAGTGCTAGAGGTGGGGGGTTAGCTTTCTTT,CSARGGGLAFF
17,TRBV6-6,NA,NA,TRBJ1-1,TGTGCCAGCAGTCGAGGAGGGACAATGGAGGGCAACACTGAAGCTTTCTTT,CASSRGGTMEGNTEAFF
14,TRBV18,once,TRBD1,TRBJ2-7,TGTGCCAGCTCACTGGGACAGGGGCTCTACGAGCAGTACTTC,CASSLGQGLYEQYF
14,TRBV2,NA,TRBD1,TRBJ1-4,TGTGCCAGCAGGCCGGGACAGGACAATGAAAAACTGTTTTTT,CASRPGQDNEKLFF
18,TRBV11-2,NA,NA,TRBJ2-3,TGTGCCAGCAGCTTACTTTATTCGCGACGCCTTAGTTTAGATACGCAGTATTTT,CASSLLYSRRLSLDTQYF
16,TRBV4-2,NA,NA,TRBJ1-3,TGTGCCAGCAGCCAAGATCTCCTTTTCTCTGGAAACACCATATATTTT,CASSQDLLFSGNTIYF
14,TRBV14,NA,NA,TRBJ1-1,TGTGCCAGCAGCCCCGGACAGCGGAACACTGAAGCTTTCTTT,CASSPGQRNTEAFF
13,TRBV7-8,NA,NA,TRBJ1-1,TGTGCCAGCAGCTTATCAATGAACACTGAAGCTTTCTTT,CASSLSMNTEAFF
15,TRBV2,once,TRBD1,TRBJ2-1,TGTGCCAGCAGAAGACAGGGGCTCGCCTACAATGAGCAGTTCTTC,CASRRQGLAYNEQFF
11,TRBV6-6,NA,NA,TRBJ2-3,TGTGCCAGCAGCGGGAGAGATACGCAGTATTTT,CASSGRDTQYF
15,TRBV7-2,NA,NA,TRBJ2-1,TGTGCCAGCAGCGCTCTATCGGACACCTACAATGAGCAGTTCTTC,CASSALSDTYNEQFF
14,TRBV6-2/TRBV6-3,NA,NA,TRBJ1-1,TGTGCCAGCAGTTACCTCAGAGGGAACACTGAAGCTTTCTTT,CASSYLRGNTEAFF
14,TRBV5-1,NA,TRBD1,TRBJ1-1,TGCGCCAGCAGCTTGGGACAGGGGAGGACTGAAGCTTTCTTT,CASSLGQGRTEAFF
15,TRBV15,once,TRBD1,TRBJ2-7,TGTGCCACCAGCCGAGACAGGGTTGAGTCCCACGAGCAGTACTTC,CATSRDRVESHEQYF
15,TRBV11-3,once,TRBD2,TRBJ2-1,TGTGCCAGCAGCTTGTACGGGGGGGAAGGCAATGAGCAGTTCTTC,CASSLYGGEGNEQFF
17,TRBV9,NA,TRBD2,TRBJ2-1,TGTGCCAGCAGCGTGGGACTAGCGCGTAGCTCCTACAATGAGCAGTTCTTC,CASSVGLARSSYNEQFF
15,TRBV12-2,NA,NA,TRBJ2-2,TGTGCAAGTCGCTTAGCCGAAGGGTCGGCCGGGGAGCTGTTTTTT,CASRLAEGSAGELFF
14,TRBV6-1,NA,TRBD1,TRBJ2-7,TGTGCCAGCAGTGAACAGGGGGCCACCTACGAGCAGTACTTC,CASSEQGATYEQYF
16,TRBV4-2,NA,TRBD1,TRBJ2-2,TGTGCCAGCAGCCAGGGACAGGGGGTGAACACCGGGGAGCTGTTTTTT,CASSQGQGVNTGELFF
16,TRBV11-2,NA,TRBD1,TRBJ1-2,TGTGCCACCCATGGGGCAGGGGGCTTGTCTAACTATGGCTACACCTTC,CATHGAGGLSNYGYTF
13,TRBV18,NA,NA,TRBJ1-1,TGTGCCAGCTCACCGTTATTGAACACTGAAGCTTTCTTT,CASSPLLNTEAFF
13,TRBV11-1,NA,NA,TRBJ2-5,TGTGCCAGCAGCAAACAGGGACAAGAGACCCAGTACTTC,CASSKQGQETQYF
14,TRBV5-1,NA,TRBD1,TRBJ2-7,TGCGCCAGCAGCCGGACAGGGAACTCCTACGAGCAGTACTTC,CASSRTGNSYEQYF
15,TRBV5-1,NA,TRBD2,TRBJ2-7,TGCGCCAGCAGCGAAGGACTAGCGGGAGGCCTCGAGCAGTACTTC,CASSEGLAGGLEQYF
11,TRBV12-5,NA,NA,TRBJ1-5,TGTGCTAGTGGTTTGGCTCAGCCCCAGCATTTT,CASGLAQPQHF
16,TRBV12-5,NA,NA,TRBJ2-2,TGTGCTAGTGGTTCCCCGGACAGAATCAACACCGGGGAGCTGTTTTTT,CASGSPDRINTGELFF
16,TRBV6-6,once,TRBD1,TRBJ1-5,TGTGCCAGCAGTCGCGGCACCTCAGGGGGCGATCAGCCCCAGCATTTT,CASSRGTSGGDQPQHF
13,TRBV6-1,NA,NA,TRBJ2-2,TGTGCCAGCAGTGAAGCGGGACGTGCGGAGCTGTTTTTT,CASSEAGRAELFF
15,TRBV4-3,NA,NA,TRBJ1-4,TGCGCCAGCAGCCAAGCGCGCCAGGGTAATGAAAAACTGTTTTTT,CASSQARQGNEKLFF
13,TRBV9,NA,NA,TRBJ1-2,TGTGCCAGCAGCGTAGTTGGAGGGTTTGGCTACACCTTC,CASSVVGGFGYTF
15,TRBV5-1,NA,TRBD2,TRBJ2-2,TGCGCCAGCAGCTTGGGTAGCGGGGTTCCCGGGGAGCTGTTTTTT,CASSLGSGVPGELFF
12,TRBV11-3,NA,NA,TRBJ2-2,TGTGCCAGCAGCCTTAGTACCGGGGAGCTGTTTTTT,CASSLSTGELFF
15,TRBV11-2,NA,TRBD1,TRBJ1-6,TGTGCCAGCAGCTTAGGACAGGGCCCTAGTTCACCCCTCCACTTT,CASSLGQGPSSPLHF
14,TRBV19,NA,NA,TRBJ1-2,TGTGCCAGTACCCGGCGGGGTGCTAACTATGGCTACACCTTC,CASTRRGANYGYTF
18,TRBV6-2/TRBV6-3,NA,NA,TRBJ2-4,TGTGCCAGCAGTTACCCCCACTCGGGGCAGGTAGCCAAAAACATTCAGTACTTC,CASSYPHSGQVAKNIQYF